These 30 T cell receptor beta chains came from one sample sequenced in a study of shared clonotypes between healthy human individuals. Sequenced by immunoSEQ multiplex PCR; TCRdb stores in-frame clones only, minus some. Here the sample spans about 2.1 million clones, approximately 94% being singletons. Terminally differentiated effector memory CD45RA+ cells were excluded from the naive CD8 cells, which were CD45RO-negative and positively selected for CCR7. What was sequenced was naive CD8+ T cells from PBMCs. The receptor set was obtained from a man between 18 and 29 years old in good health. Some clones in this sample may be carry-over from other donors' samples.

This chain links TRBV7-8 with TRBJ2-4; 9 positions agree with TRBD1. The V and J ends lost 5 bases and 8 bases, in that order; junction bases with no gene match: 13. Germline V gives CDR1 SGHVS, CDR2 FQNEAQ. The CDR3 length is 16 residues. The CDR3 loop is CASSRTGQGLRDIQYF. In DNA, the CDR3 is TGTGCCAGCAGCCGAACCGGACAGGGGTTAAGGGACATTCAGTACTTC.

The gene calls are TRBV11-2 and TRBJ2-1; D may be TRBD1 or TRBD2 (5 bases each). The CDR3 is 15 amino acids. Trimming removed 1 base at V and 8 bases at J, with 15 bases between. CDR1 and CDR2 (germline): SGHAT, FQNNGV. CDR3: CASSLGESWGHEQFF. CDR3 DNA sequence: TGTGCCAGCAGCTTAGGGGAGTCATGGGGACATGAGCAGTTCTTC.

This clone was picked up one time. The CDR3 sequence: CSVELGDTQYF. The CDR3 bases are TGCAGCGTTGAATTAGGAGATACGCAGTATTTT. The rearrangement uses TRBV29-1 and TRBJ2-3; D unresolved. The CDR3 totals 11 residues. Trimming cost V 2 bases and J 5 bases, with 5 bases left between them. Germline CDR1 SQVTM, CDR2 ANQGSEA.

The genes are TRBV4-1 and TRBJ2-7; either TRBD1 or TRBD2 may supply D (6 bases each). The CDR3 has 17 residues. In germline, CDR1 is MGHRA, CDR2 YSYEKL. V gave up 0 bases and J gave up 0 bases, with 15 bases separating them. The CDR3 sequence is CASSQDWGAQGSYEQYF. As DNA, the CDR3 is TGCGCCAGCAGCCAAGATTGGGGGGCGCAGGGCTCCTACGAGCAGTACTTC.

This clone occurred a few times. The chain carries TRBV14 and TRBJ1-1; D remains ambiguous. The CDR3 is 14 amino acids. Deletions cut 6 bases from V and 5 bases from J, with 16 bases between. Per the germline V gene, CDR1 is SGHDN and CDR2 is FVKESK. Here the CDR3 reads CASRDGSSITEAFF. Here the CDR3 DNA reads TGTGCCAGCAGAGACGGATCCTCTATAACTGAAGCTTTCTTT. Full variable domain (remainder filled in from reference TRBV14 and TRBJ1-1): EAGVTQFPSHSVIEKGQTVTLRCDPISGHDNLYWYRRVMGKEIKFLLHFVKESKQDESGMPNNRFLAERTGGTYSTLKVQPAELEDSGVYFCASRDGSSITEAFFGQGTRLTVV.

This chain links TRBV2 with TRBJ1-5; D is possibly TRBD1 (6 bases). The germline CDR1 and CDR2 sequences are SNHLY and FYNNEI. The CDR3 has 15 residues. The V end was cut by 6 bases, the J end by 0 bases, with 12 bases between. The CDR3 loop is CASSPYRDSNQPQHF. Here the CDR3 DNA reads TGTGCCAGCAGCCCCTACAGGGATAGCAATCAGCCCCAGCATTTT.

This CDR3 reads CASSLAGLTSSYNEQFF. The CDR3 DNA is TGTGCCAGCAGCTTAGCCGGGCTAACGAGCTCCTACAATGAGCAGTTCTTC. The chain couples TRBV11-2 to TRBJ2-1; D gene uncertain. CDR1 and CDR2 (germline): SGHAT, FQNNGV. This CDR3 contains 17 residues. V dropped 1 base and J dropped 0 bases, with 13 bases sitting between them.

This clone was observed a single time. CDR3 DNA sequence: TGTGCCTGGAGTGTACCCACAGGGGTGGACTATGGCTACACCTTC. As protein: CAWSVPTGVDYGYTF. This chain uses TRBV30 with TRBJ1-2, with TRBD1 matching 7 bases. The CDR3 is 15 amino acids. The V and J ends lost 0 bases and 3 bases, in that order; junction bases with no gene match: 7. Germline values: CDR1 GTSNPN, CDR2 SVGIG (reference sequence).

V and J are TRBV9 and TRBJ2-2; D is unclear. The CDR3 consists of 16 residues. Looked up from germline, CDR1 is SGDLS and CDR2 is YYNGEE. V lost 0 bases, J lost 7 bases, and 16 bases lay in between. The CDR3 loop is CASSVGRPGVGGELFF. CDR3 DNA: TGTGCCAGCAGCGTAGGACGCCCTGGAGTGGGCGGGGAGCTGTTTTTT. Based on the CDR3 plus reference TRBV9 and TRBJ2-2, the full variable domain is DSGVTQTPKHLITATGQRVTLRCSPRSGDLSVYWYQQSLDQGLQFLIQYYNGEERAKGNILERFSAQQFPDLHSELNLSSLELGDSALYFCASSVGRPGVGGELFFGEGSRLTVL.

The chain combines TRBV5-1 with TRBJ2-3; the match to TRBD1 covers 8 bases. Germline CDR1 SGHRS, CDR2 YFSETQ. This CDR3 has 16 amino acids. The V segment lost 0 bases and the J segment 4 bases; nucleotides outside the gene matches: 7. CDR3 DNA: TGCGCCAGCAGCTTGGCGGGTGACAGGGGAGCAGATACGCAGTATTTT. Translating it yields CASSLAGDRGADTQYF. The full variable domain, with the rest looked up from reference TRBV5-1 and TRBJ2-3, is KAGVTQTPRYLIKTRGQQVTLSCSPISGHRSVSWYQQTPGQGLQFLFEYFSETQRNKGNFPGRFSGRQFSNSRSEMNVSTLELGDSALYLCASSLAGDRGADTQYFGPGTRLTVL.

This clone was seen once. The V gene is TRBV9, the J gene TRBJ2-1; D possibly corresponds to TRBD1 (5 bases). CDR3 size: 15 residues. V shed 3 bases and J shed 0 bases, with 10 bases lying between them. From germline, CDR1 is SGDLS and CDR2 YYNGEE. CDR3 in DNA: TGTGCCAGCAGCGCGACAGACTTCTCCTACAATGAGCAGTTCTTC. The encoded protein is CASSATDFSYNEQFF.

This sequence joins TRBV4-1 and TRBJ1-2; D unclear. V was clipped by 1 base and J by 3 bases, with 6 bases between them. The CDR3 has 13 residues. Germline CDR1 MGHRA, CDR2 YSYEKL. CDR3 amino acids: CASSQGGDYGYTF. As DNA, the CDR3 is TGCGCCAGCAGCCAAGGCGGCGACTATGGCTACACCTTC.

This chain joins TRBV27 and TRBJ1-1; D uncertain. The CDR3 totals 15 residues. Germline-derived CDR1 and CDR2 are MNHEY and SMNVEV (reference sequence). V was shortened by 2 bases and J by 1 base, with 11 bases between the two germline ends. The CDR3 nucleotides are TGTGCCAGCAGTTTAAGTAAGGCATCGAACACTGAAGCTTTCTTT. This encodes CASSLSKASNTEAFF.

The chain recombines TRBV30 with TRBJ2-7, with D perhaps matching TRBD2 (6 bases). V was pared by 0 bases and J by 2 bases, with 17 bases between. There are 16 residues in the CDR3. Germline V lookup: CDR1 GTSNPN, CDR2 SVGIG (reference sequence). CDR3 coding DNA: TGTGCCTGGAGTGTACGGGAAGGGAGGCGAGCCTACGAGCAGTACTTC. Protein product: CAWSVREGRRAYEQYF.

The chain couples TRBV11-3 to TRBJ2-3; TRBD2 matches at 11 bases. CDR1 is SGHNT and CDR2 is YENEEA in the germline V gene. Germline trimming cut 5 bases from V and 2 bases from J; bases unmatched to any gene: 3. The CDR3 is made up of 15 amino acids. CDR3 sequence reads: CASSMGLADTDTQYF. Here the CDR3 DNA reads TGTGCCAGCAGCATGGGACTAGCGGACACAGATACGCAGTATTTT.

Written as DNA, the CDR3 is TGTGCCAGCAGCGTAGAGCACAAACCCCACGAGCAGTACTTC. Translating it yields CASSVEHKPHEQYF. The chain carries TRBV9 and TRBJ2-7; D ambiguous. This CDR3 has 14 residues. Germline lookup yields CDR1 SGDLS and CDR2 YYNGEE. Trimming pared 0 bases from V and 5 bases from J, leaving 12 bases between.

This clone was observed once. This sequence joins TRBV28 and TRBJ2-2; 7 bases match TRBD2. The CDR3 length is 14 residues. Germline lookup yields CDR1 MDHEN and CDR2 SYDVKM. V shed 3 bases, J shed 6 bases, and the junction held 4 bases outside the gene matches. This CDR3 is CASSFVRGAGELFF. As DNA, the CDR3 is TGTGCCAGCAGTTTTGTCCGGGGGGCCGGGGAGCTGTTTTTT.

This clone was detected only a few times. This chain uses TRBV21-1 with TRBJ1-4. TRBV21-1 is a pseudogene locus. The CDR3 totals 10 residues. The CDR3 protein is CVCRFTKLFF. The CDR3 coding sequence is TGTGTCTGCCGATTTACAAAACTGTTTTTT.

Comments on this clone: The junction does not match germline at one end; this may be a read error. This sample includes further DNA sequences coding for the same CDR3. CDR3 region: CASSLGAREKLFF. The CDR3 bases are TGTGCCAGTAGCTTGGGGGCACGGGAAAAACTGTTTTTT. V gene TRBV5-6 combines with J gene TRBJ1-4, with a tentative D call TRBD1 (6 bases). This CDR3 has 13 residues. Germline V gives CDR1 SGHDT, CDR2 YYEEEE.

This clone has only one observation. This rearrangement joins TRBV11-1 to TRBJ2-7, with D perhaps matching TRBD1 or TRBD2 (5 bases each). Trimming shortened V by 0 bases and J by 0 bases, and 12 bases separated the two germline ends. The CDR3 loop spans 16 amino acids. From germline, CDR1 is SGHAT and CDR2 FQDESV (reference sequence). The CDR3 sequence: CASSLAWGPTSYEQYF. The CDR3 nucleotides are TGTGCCAGCAGCTTAGCGTGGGGACCTACCTCCTACGAGCAGTACTTC. The full variable domain, completed using reference TRBV11-1 and TRBJ2-7, is EAEVAQSPRYKITEKSQAVAFWCDPISGHATLYWYRQILGQGPELLVQFQDESVVDDSQLPKDRFSAERLKGVDSTLKIQPAELGDSAMYLCASSLAWGPTSYEQYFGPGTRLTVT.

The chain links TRBV27 to TRBJ1-2; TRBD1 agrees at 7 bases. Looked up from germline, CDR1 is MNHEY and CDR2 is SMNVEV (reference sequence). J was trimmed by 1 base and V by 4 bases; bases with no gene match: 3. This CDR3 comprises 14 residues. The CDR3, as DNA: TGTGCCAGCAGTTACACAGGGGTTAACTATGGCTACACCTTC. It codes for CASSYTGVNYGYTF.

The CDR3, as DNA: TGTGCCAGCAGTTTACAGGGGCGGGCGGAGCCCCAGCATTTT. The encoded protein is CASSLQGRAEPQHF. This sequence joins TRBV27 and TRBJ1-5, with D tentatively TRBD1 (6 bases). Trimming took 2 bases from V and 8 from J, leaving 13 bases between them. From germline, CDR1 is MNHEY and CDR2 SMNVEV (reference sequence). This CDR3 contains 14 residues.

V is TRBV19 and J is TRBJ2-2; the match to TRBD2 covers 8 bases. This CDR3 is built from 15 residues. With V trimmed by 5 bases and J by 4 bases, 6 bases remained unmatched. Germline loops: CDR1 LNHDA, CDR2 SQIVND (reference sequence). CDR3: CASSVRLALTGELFF. For the CDR3, the DNA is TGTGCCAGTAGTGTGAGACTAGCGCTCACCGGGGAGCTGTTTTTT.

This chain uses TRBV9 with TRBJ2-2; D is perhaps TRBD1 or TRBD2 (6 bases each). Germline V gene sequence: CDR1 SGDLS, CDR2 YYNGEE. The length of the CDR3 is 16 residues. V was cut by 2 bases and J by 4 bases, with 15 bases left in between. CDR3 sequence reads: CASSVHRGPATGELFF. In nucleotides, the CDR3 is TGTGCCAGCAGCGTGCATCGGGGGCCGGCCACCGGGGAGCTGTTTTTT.

The V call is TRBV7-3, the J call TRBJ2-1, with a weak D call TRBD1 (6 bases). The CDR3 is 14 residues long. Deletions cut 4 bases from V and 9 bases from J, with 16 bases between. Germline values: CDR1 SGHTA, CDR2 FQGTGA. DNA for the CDR3: TGTGCCAGCAGCTCCGTACAGGGAAAACGTGAGCAGTTCTTC. It specifies CASSSVQGKREQFF.

The chain joins TRBV7-9 to TRBJ2-1, with 9 bases identical to TRBD2. This CDR3 has 15 residues. Looked up from germline, CDR1 is SEHNR and CDR2 is FQNEAQ (reference sequence). The junction had 6 bases not matched to a gene; V was cut back by 4 bases and J by 5 bases. The CDR3 DNA follows: TGTGCCAGCAGCTCGCCGGGACTAGCCCACAATGAGCAGTTCTTC. Encoded protein: CASSSPGLAHNEQFF.

This chain links TRBV19 with TRBJ2-7; 9 nucleotides match TRBD1. CDR3 length equals 13 residues. Germline CDR1 reads LNHDA; CDR2 reads SQIVND (reference sequence). V shed 10 bases and J 4 bases; nucleotides not matched to a gene: 8. For the CDR3, the DNA is TGTGCCATTTCTCCGGGACAGGGATACGAGCAGTACTTC. Translation gives CAISPGQGYEQYF. Looking up the rest from reference TRBV19 and TRBJ2-7 gives the full variable domain: DGGITQSPKYLFRKEGQNVTLSCEQNLNHDAMYWYRQDPGQGLRLIYYSQIVNDFQKGDIAEGYSVSREKKESFPLTVTSAQKNPTAFYLCAISPGQGYEQYFGPGTRLTVT.

This clone was recorded once. J is TRBJ2-5 and V is TRBV9; a weak D match, TRBD2 (6 bases). This CDR3 has 15 residues. The V gene's germline CDR1 is SGDLS and CDR2 YYNGEE. Trimming shortened V by 0 bases and J by 5 bases, and 14 bases separated the two germline ends. For the CDR3, the DNA is TGTGCCAGCAGCGTAGCAGGAAGCGGAGGGGAGACCCAGTACTTC. It codes for CASSVAGSGGETQYF.

The chain recombines TRBV30 with TRBJ2-1, with 7 bases that match TRBD2. The CDR3 spans 16 residues. The V gene end was trimmed by 4 bases and the J gene end by 0 bases; junction bases not matched to a gene: 9. Germline V gene data show CDR1 as GTSNPN and CDR2 as SVGIG (reference sequence). This CDR3 is CAWTWMGLNSYNEQFF. CDR3 nucleotides: TGTGCCTGGACCTGGATGGGACTAAACTCCTACAATGAGCAGTTCTTC.

Only a few counts were recorded for this clone. The chain employs TRBV27 and TRBJ1-2, with a weak D call TRBD1 (6 bases). CDR3 length: 15 amino acids. Germline CDR1 MNHEY, CDR2 SMNVEV (reference sequence). The V and J ends lost 5 bases and 8 bases respectively, with 21 bases between them. In DNA, the CDR3 is TGTGCCAGCAGTCCCGGGACAAACCGAGCTGAAGGCTACACCTTC. Its protein is CASSPGTNRAEGYTF.